This entry is about one T cell receptor (beta chain). Its antigen is not identified. These data belong to a study of cytomegalovirus exposure and HLA in healthy donors. General study points: Reports credit the classifier with highly specific, highly sensitive diagnosis of cytomegalovirus status.

Trimming took 4 bases from V and 1 from J; bases not matched to a gene: 6. Per germline, CDR1 SQVTM and CDR2 ANQGSEA. CDR3 size: 14 residues. The PCR was carried out with 60 Vbeta primers and 13 Jbeta primers. Profiling relied on immunoSEQ multiplex PCR, and the TCRdb table lists in-frame clones only, not all of them. The repertoire consists of about 150,000 clones, with over 60% occurring once and the leading ten covering about 3%. The sequenced sample consisted of PBMCs. The receptor comes from a man aged 35 to 55 in good health and CMV-seropositive. The chain combines TRBV29-1 with TRBJ2-7; TRBD1 agrees at 8 bases. CDR3: CSVGQGTLSYEQYF. Here the CDR3 DNA reads TGCAGCGTTGGACAGGGGACTTTATCCTACGAGCAGTACTTC.